These T cell receptor beta chains were read from a single sample in a study of Ad26.COV2.S vaccination and SARS-CoV-2 variants. Generated by immunoSEQ multiplex PCR, the TCRdb table keeps only in-frame clones and is missing some. This table has roughly 100,000 clones, around three quarters appearing once. Sequences were derived from peripheral blood, sampled after recovery from COVID-19. The receptors here all came from a human donor who had recovered from COVID-19. CDR3s include the opening cysteine and the closing phenylalanine or tryptophan. D genes are given only for firm matches. Not all rows give a size; the values are once, few, many and, for expanded clones, a class.

>.|TRBJ2-7|TRBV10-1|.
CASSEHGLQIYEQYF
TGCGCCAGCAGTGAGCACGGACTCCAAATCTACGAGCAGTACTTC
>TRBD1|TRBJ1-2|TRBV24-1|once
CATSDPGQGIYGYTF
TGTGCCACCAGTGACCCCGGACAGGGTATCTATGGCTACACCTTC
>TRBD1|TRBJ2-1|TRBV27|.
CASSFGQGRGEQFF
TGTGCCAGCAGTTTTGGACAGGGAAGGGGTGAGCAGTTCTTC
>.|TRBJ2-7|TRBV7-9|.
CASSGDRSDYEQYF
TGTGCCAGCAGCGGAGACAGGAGCGACTACGAGCAGTACTTC
>TRBD1|TRBJ1-2|TRBV10-3|.
CAISVGTGSYGYTF
TGTGCCATCAGCGTCGGGACAGGGTCCTATGGCTACACCTTC
>.|TRBJ1-6|TRBV5-1|.
CASSLTGRNSPLHF
TGCGCCAGCAGCTTGACCGGTCGGAATTCACCCCTCCACTTT
>.|TRBJ1-1|TRBV28|.
CASSPPGRNLKAFF
TGTGCCAGCAGCCCTCCCGGACGTAACCTTAAGGCTTTCTTT
>.|TRBJ2-4|TRBV29-1|few
CSVVRDLGGNIQYF
TGCAGCGTGGTTCGGGACCTCGGGGGAAACATTCAGTACTTC
>.|TRBJ1-1|TRBV16|once
CASSQSAQNTEAFF
TGTGCCAGCAGCCAATCGGCTCAGAACACTGAAGCTTTCTTT
>TRBD1|TRBJ2-1|TRBV2|.
CASSPSGTGEDEQFF
TGTGCCAGCAGTCCCTCTGGGACAGGGGAGGATGAGCAGTTCTTC
>.|TRBJ1-6|TRBV9|.
CASSRGTTSNSPLHF
TGTGCCAGCAGCCGCGGGACAACGAGTAATTCACCCCTCCACTTT
>TRBD2|TRBJ2-7|TRBV24-1|few
CATSAQRDGLGEQYF
TGTGCCACCAGTGCCCAACGGGACGGACTAGGCGAGCAGTACTTC
>.|TRBJ2-7|TRBV5-4|.
CASSSGGGSSYEQYF
TGTGCCAGCAGCTCTGGAGGTGGAAGCTCCTACGAGCAGTACTTC
>TRBD1|TRBJ2-2|TRBV27|once
CASSLGDRGLGELFF
TGTGCCAGCAGTTTAGGGGACAGGGGGCTTGGGGAGCTGTTTTTT
>.|TRBJ1-6|TRBV7-6|.
CASSARQSDNSPLHF
TGTGCCAGCAGCGCCAGACAGAGTGATAATTCACCCCTCCACTTT
>.|TRBJ2-7|TRBV7-2|.
CASSSRAANEQYF
TGTGCCAGCAGCTCCCGGGCAGCGAACGAGCAGTACTTC
>TRBD1|TRBJ1-2|TRBV30|.
CAWSRGAYGYTF
TGTGCCTGGAGCAGGGGGGCCTATGGCTACACCTTC
>TRBD1|TRBJ2-6|TRBV5-1|once
CASSGLQGAGANVLTF
TGCGCCAGCAGCGGATTACAGGGGGCTGGGGCCAACGTCCTGACTTTC
>.|TRBJ2-3|TRBV7-2|.
CASSFGDFRTDTQYF
TGTGCCAGCAGCTTCGGCGACTTTCGCACAGATACGCAGTATTTT
>.|TRBJ2-7|TRBV19|.
CASSINRGGGEQYF
TGTGCCAGTAGTATAAACAGGGGAGGAGGTGAGCAGTACTTC
>TRBD1|TRBJ1-2|TRBV18|.
CASSHVGQDYGYTF
TGTGCCAGCTCACATGTGGGACAGGATTATGGCTACACCTTC
>.|TRBJ1-1|TRBV27|.
CASSSVGAFF
TGTGCCAGCAGTTCCGTGGGAGCTTTCTTT
>.|TRBJ1-1|TRBV5-1|.
CASSLAAVDVGTEAFF
TGCGCCAGCAGCTTGGCCGCCGTGGACGTAGGCACTGAAGCTTTCTTT
>TRBD1|TRBJ2-1|TRBV5-1|.
CASSQGVSSSYNEQFF
TGCGCCAGCTCCCAGGGGGTTTCTAGCTCCTACAATGAGCAGTTCTTC
>.|TRBJ1-6|TRBV2|.
CASSDSTRSPLHF
TGTGCCAGCAGTGATTCAACGCGGTCACCCCTCCACTTT
>.|TRBJ1-6|TRBV25-1|.
CASSGTAASPLHF
TGTGCCAGCAGTGGGACGGCGGCTTCACCCCTCCACTTT
>.|TRBJ2-3|TRBV28|.
CASREGHGDTQYF
TGTGCCAGCAGGGAGGGCCACGGCGATACGCAGTATTTT
>.|TRBJ2-7|TRBV10-3|.
CAISVGVVNTYEQYF
TGTGCCATCAGCGTGGGGGTAGTCAACACCTACGAGCAGTACTTC
>.|TRBJ2-3|TRBV10-1|once
CASSESVGPSDTQYF
TGCGCCAGCAGTGAATCCGTCGGCCCGTCGGATACGCAGTATTTT
>.|TRBJ2-7|TRBV10-1|few
CASSGNRASVQYF
TGCGCCAGCAGTGGAAACAGGGCATCGGTGCAGTACTTC
>.|TRBJ2-2|TRBV10-3|medium-sized
CAIRRTANTGELFF
TGTGCCATCCGTAGGACGGCGAACACCGGGGAGCTGTTTTTT
>TRBD2|TRBJ2-7|TRBV2|.
CASTPTRGGYEQYF
TGTGCCAGCACCCCAACTCGGGGGGGATACGAGCAGTACTTC
>.|TRBJ2-5|TRBV6-2/TRBV6-3|.
CASSSWETQYF
TGTGCCAGCAGTTCTTGGGAGACCCAGTACTTC
>.|TRBJ1-1|TRBV7-6|.
CASSPRQESRNTEAFF
TGTGCCAGCAGCCCCCGACAGGAAAGCCGGAACACTGAAGCTTTCTTT
>TRBD2|TRBJ2-1|TRBV5-4|.
CASSSSGSNNEQFF
TGTGCCAGCAGCTCTAGCGGGAGTAACAATGAGCAGTTCTTC
>TRBD1|TRBJ1-4|TRBV4-2|.
CASSQVGGQGVEKLFF
TGTGCCAGCAGCCAAGTGGGTGGACAGGGGGTTGAAAAACTGTTTTTT
>TRBD1|TRBJ2-2|TRBV25-1|.
CASSESAQQGAGELFF
TGTGCCAGCAGTGAGTCAGCCCAGCAGGGGGCCGGGGAGCTGTTTTTT
>.|TRBJ2-7|TRBV18|once
CASSLDISYEQYF
TGTGCCAGCTCACTGGACATCTCCTACGAGCAGTACTTC
>TRBD1|TRBJ1-5|TRBV19|few
CASSLDRGNQPQHF
TGTGCCAGTAGTTTGGACAGGGGAAATCAGCCCCAGCATTTT
>.|TRBJ1-2|TRBV6-6|.
CASSSPQGYGYTF
TGTGCCAGCAGCTCCCCACAAGGCTATGGCTACACCTTC
>.|TRBJ1-1|TRBV29-1|.
CSVVRDTEAFF
TGCAGCGTAGTTAGGGACACTGAAGCTTTCTTT